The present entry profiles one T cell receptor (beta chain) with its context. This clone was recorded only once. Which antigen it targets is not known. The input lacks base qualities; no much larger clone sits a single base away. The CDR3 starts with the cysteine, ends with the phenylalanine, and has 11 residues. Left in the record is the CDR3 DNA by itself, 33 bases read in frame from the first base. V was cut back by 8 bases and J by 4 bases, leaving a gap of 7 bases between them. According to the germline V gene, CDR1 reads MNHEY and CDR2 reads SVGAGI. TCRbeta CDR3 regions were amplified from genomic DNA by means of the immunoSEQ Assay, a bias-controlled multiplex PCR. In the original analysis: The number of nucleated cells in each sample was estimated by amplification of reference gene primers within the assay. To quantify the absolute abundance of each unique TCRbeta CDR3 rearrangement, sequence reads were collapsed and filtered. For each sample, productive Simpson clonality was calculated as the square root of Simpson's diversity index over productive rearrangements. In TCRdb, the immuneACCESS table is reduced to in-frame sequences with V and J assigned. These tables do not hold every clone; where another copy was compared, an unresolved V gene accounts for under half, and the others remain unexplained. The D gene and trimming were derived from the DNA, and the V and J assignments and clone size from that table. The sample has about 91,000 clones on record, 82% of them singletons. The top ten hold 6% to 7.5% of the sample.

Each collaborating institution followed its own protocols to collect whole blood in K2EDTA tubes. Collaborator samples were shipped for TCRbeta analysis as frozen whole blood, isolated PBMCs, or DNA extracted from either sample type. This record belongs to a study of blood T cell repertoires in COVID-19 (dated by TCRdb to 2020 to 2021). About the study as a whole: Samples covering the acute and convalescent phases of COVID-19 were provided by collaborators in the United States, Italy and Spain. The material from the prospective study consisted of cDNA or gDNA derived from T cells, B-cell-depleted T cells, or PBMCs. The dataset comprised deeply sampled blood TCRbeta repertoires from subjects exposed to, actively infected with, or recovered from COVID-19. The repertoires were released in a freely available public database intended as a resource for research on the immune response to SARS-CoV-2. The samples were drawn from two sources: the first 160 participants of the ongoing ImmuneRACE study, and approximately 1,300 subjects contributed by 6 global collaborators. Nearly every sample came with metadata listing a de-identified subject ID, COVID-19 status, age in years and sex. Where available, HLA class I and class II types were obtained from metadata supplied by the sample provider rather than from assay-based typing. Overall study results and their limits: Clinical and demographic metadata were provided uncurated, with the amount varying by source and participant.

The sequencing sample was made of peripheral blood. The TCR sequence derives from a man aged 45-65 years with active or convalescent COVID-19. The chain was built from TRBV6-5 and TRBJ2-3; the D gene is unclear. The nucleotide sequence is TGTGCCAGCTTGTCAGCAGATACGCAGTATTTT. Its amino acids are CASLSADTQYF.